This T cell receptor (beta chain) was captured by sequencing in a study of T cells in Graves' hyperthyroidism and ophthalmopathy. Study outcomes and limitations: Expanded thyroid clonotypes (above 0.001) were mostly also found in blood. A median around 6 months before onset, the model predicted ophthalmopathy.

From germline, CDR1 is SGDLS and CDR2 YYNGEE. This CDR3 region has 16 residues. V shed 0 bases and J 2 bases; nucleotides not matched to a gene: 4. This clonotype was found many times. Its matching antigen is unknown. RNA transcripts yielded amplified TCR beta CDR3 regions. A first-round RT-PCR of the TCR CDR3 used the HTBI primer set. In TCRdb, the multiplex PCR reads were re-called with MiXCR into one record per CDR3 protein. The data hold roughly 700,000 distinct CDR3 sequences, with under 45% observed a single time. This clonotype was obtained from a woman in her 40s with Graves' hyperthyroidism. Specimen: blood. The chain links TRBV9 to TRBJ2-5; TRBD2 matches 10 bases. CDR3 bases: TGTGCCAGCAGCGTAGCGGGGACTAGCGTGCAAGAGACCCAGTACTTC. It codes for CASSVAGTSVQETQYF.